Listed below are T cell receptor beta chains from one sample, sequenced in a study of blood T cell repertoires in COVID-19. Generated by immunoSEQ multiplex PCR, the TCRdb table keeps only in-frame clones and is missing some. The sample has some 90,000 clones; about 88% are singletons. The sample comprised peripheral blood. These receptor sequences come from a man aged 50 or older with acute or convalescent COVID-19. Each CDR3 is given with its conserved first and last residue. The D gene is left open where the match is weak. Clone sizes are given selectively: once, few, many, or a class where the clone is expanded.

V: TRBV29-1
size: once
D: TRBD1
J: TRBJ1-2
CDR3: CSGGTASYGYTF
DNA: TGCAGCGGTGGGACAGCTTCCTATGGCTACACCTTC

V: TRBV5-1
size: NA
D: TRBD1
J: TRBJ2-2
CDR3: CASSLVVRGQTGELFF
DNA: TGCGCCAGCAGCTTGGTAGTCAGGGGGCAAACCGGGGAGCTGTTTTTT

V: TRBV3-1/TRBV3-2
size: NA
D: TRBD1
J: TRBJ2-7
CDR3: CASRTGGSYEQYF
DNA: TGTGCCAGCAGGACAGGGGGTTCCTACGAGCAGTACTTC

V: TRBV7-3
size: NA
D: NA
J: TRBJ2-2
CDR3: CASRPTSSSTGELFF
DNA: TGTGCCAGCAGGCCCACTAGCTCCTCCACCGGGGAGCTGTTTTTT

V: TRBV27
size: NA
D: NA
J: TRBJ1-6
CDR3: CASRRVGGGGSSYNSPLHF
DNA: TGTGCCAGCAGAAGAGTCGGCGGCGGGGGGAGCTCCTATAATTCACCCCTCCACTTT

V: TRBV29-1
size: once
D: NA
J: TRBJ2-2
CDR3: CSVGEAYTGELFF
DNA: TGCAGCGTTGGGGAGGCTTACACCGGGGAGCTGTTTTTT

V: TRBV19
size: NA
D: TRBD1
J: TRBJ2-1
CDR3: CASRDRAYYNEQFF
DNA: TGTGCCAGTAGGGACAGGGCCTACTACAATGAGCAGTTCTTC

V: TRBV2
size: NA
D: TRBD2
J: TRBJ2-6
CDR3: CASSPAGGAFSGANVLTF
DNA: TGTGCCAGCAGTCCTGCGGGGGGCGCCTTTTCTGGGGCCAACGTCCTGACTTTC

V: TRBV6-5
size: NA
D: NA
J: TRBJ2-1
CDR3: CASTVGDEQFF
DNA: TGTGCCAGCACTGTAGGAGATGAGCAGTTCTTC

V: TRBV7-3
size: NA
D: TRBD2
J: TRBJ2-2
CDR3: CASSRDGGGTGELFF
DNA: TGTGCCAGCAGCCGGGACGGGGGGGGCACCGGGGAGCTGTTTTTT

V: TRBV4-2
size: NA
D: NA
J: TRBJ2-1
CDR3: CASSQDWRGAFNEQFF
DNA: TGTGCCAGCAGCCAAGATTGGAGAGGTGCGTTCAATGAGCAGTTCTTC

V: TRBV19
size: NA
D: TRBD1
J: TRBJ2-3
CDR3: CATTPWTGQADTQYF
DNA: TGTGCCACCACGCCCTGGACAGGGCAAGCAGATACGCAGTATTTT

V: TRBV27
size: NA
D: NA
J: TRBJ1-2
CDR3: CASSPDSLDGYTF
DNA: TGTGCCAGCAGTCCTGACAGTCTCGATGGCTACACCTTC

V: TRBV6-5
size: NA
D: NA
J: TRBJ1-2
CDR3: CASITPGVGGYTF
DNA: TGTGCCAGCATTACACCAGGGGTCGGGGGCTACACCTTC